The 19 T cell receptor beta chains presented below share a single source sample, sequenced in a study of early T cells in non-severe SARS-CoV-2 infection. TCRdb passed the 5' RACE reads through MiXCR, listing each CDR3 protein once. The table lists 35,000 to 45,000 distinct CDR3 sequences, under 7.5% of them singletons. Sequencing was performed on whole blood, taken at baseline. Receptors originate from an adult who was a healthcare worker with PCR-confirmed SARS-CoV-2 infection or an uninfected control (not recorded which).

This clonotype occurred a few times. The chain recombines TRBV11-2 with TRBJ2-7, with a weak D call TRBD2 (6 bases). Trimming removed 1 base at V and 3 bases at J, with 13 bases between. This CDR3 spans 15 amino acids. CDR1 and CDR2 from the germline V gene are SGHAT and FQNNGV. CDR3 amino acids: CASSLGGDPLYEQYF. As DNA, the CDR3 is TGTGCCAGCAGCTTAGGGGGGGACCCCCTCTACGAGCAGTACTTC.

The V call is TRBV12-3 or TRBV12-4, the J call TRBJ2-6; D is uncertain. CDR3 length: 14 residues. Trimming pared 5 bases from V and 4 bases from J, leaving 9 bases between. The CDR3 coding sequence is TGTGCCAGCAGTCCTCATCTCGGGGCCAACGTCCTGACTTTC. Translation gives CASSPHLGANVLTF.

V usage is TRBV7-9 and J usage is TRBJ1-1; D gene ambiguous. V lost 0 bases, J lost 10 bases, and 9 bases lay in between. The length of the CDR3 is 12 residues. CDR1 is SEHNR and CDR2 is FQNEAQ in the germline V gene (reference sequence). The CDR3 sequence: CASSLAGNRAFF. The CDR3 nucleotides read TGTGCCAGCAGCTTAGCGGGGAATCGAGCTTTCTTT.

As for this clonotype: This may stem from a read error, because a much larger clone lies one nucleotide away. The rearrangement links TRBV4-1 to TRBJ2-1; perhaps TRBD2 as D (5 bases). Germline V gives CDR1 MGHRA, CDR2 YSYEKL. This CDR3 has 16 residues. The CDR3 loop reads CTSSQDRSGAYNEQFF. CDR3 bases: TGCACCAGCAGCCAAGATAGGAGCGGAGCTTACAATGAGCAGTTCTTC.

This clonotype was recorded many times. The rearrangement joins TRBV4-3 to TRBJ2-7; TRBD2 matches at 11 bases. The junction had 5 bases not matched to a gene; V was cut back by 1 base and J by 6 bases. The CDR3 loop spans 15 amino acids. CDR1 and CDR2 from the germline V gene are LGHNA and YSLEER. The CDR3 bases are TGCGCCAGCAGCCAAGTTAGCGGGGGGGCACGCGAGCAGTACTTC. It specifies CASSQVSGGAREQYF.

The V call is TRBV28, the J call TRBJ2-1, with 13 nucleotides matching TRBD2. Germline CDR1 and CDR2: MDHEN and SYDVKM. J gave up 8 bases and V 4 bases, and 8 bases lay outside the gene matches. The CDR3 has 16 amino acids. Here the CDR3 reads CASSSGLAGVSDEQFF. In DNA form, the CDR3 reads TGTGCCAGCAGTTCTGGACTAGCGGGAGTCTCGGATGAGCAGTTCTTC.

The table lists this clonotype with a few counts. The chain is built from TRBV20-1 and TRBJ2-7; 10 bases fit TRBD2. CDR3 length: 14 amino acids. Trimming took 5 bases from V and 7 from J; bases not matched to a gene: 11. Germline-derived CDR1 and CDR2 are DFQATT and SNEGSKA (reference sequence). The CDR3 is CSARPPGLASEQYF. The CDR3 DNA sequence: TGCAGTGCTCGGCCCCCGGGACTAGCGAGTGAGCAGTACTTC.

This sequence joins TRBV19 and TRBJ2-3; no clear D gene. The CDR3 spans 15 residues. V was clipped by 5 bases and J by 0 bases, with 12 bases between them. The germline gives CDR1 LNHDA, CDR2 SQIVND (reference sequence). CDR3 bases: TGTGCCAGTAGTCCGGCCCGGGCTAGCACAGATACGCAGTATTTT. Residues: CASSPARASTDTQYF.

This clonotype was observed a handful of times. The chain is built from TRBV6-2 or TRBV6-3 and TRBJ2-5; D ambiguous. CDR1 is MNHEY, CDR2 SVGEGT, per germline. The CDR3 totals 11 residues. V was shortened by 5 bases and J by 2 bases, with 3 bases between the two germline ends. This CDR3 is CASSQQETQYF. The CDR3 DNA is TGTGCCAGCAGTCAGCAAGAGACCCAGTACTTC.

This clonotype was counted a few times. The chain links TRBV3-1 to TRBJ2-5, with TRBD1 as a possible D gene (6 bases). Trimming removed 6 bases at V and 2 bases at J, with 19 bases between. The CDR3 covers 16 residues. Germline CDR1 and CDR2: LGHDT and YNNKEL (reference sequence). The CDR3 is CASRQSIRGRQETQYF. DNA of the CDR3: TGTGCCAGCAGGCAGAGTATAAGGGGGAGACAAGAGACCCAGTACTTC.

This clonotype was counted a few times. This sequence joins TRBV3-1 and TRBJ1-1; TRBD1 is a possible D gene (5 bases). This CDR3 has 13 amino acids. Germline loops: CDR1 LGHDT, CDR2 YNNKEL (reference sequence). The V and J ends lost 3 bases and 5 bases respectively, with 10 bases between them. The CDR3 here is CASSHSGGTEAFF. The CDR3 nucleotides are TGTGCCAGCAGCCACTCGGGGGGGACTGAAGCTTTCTTT.

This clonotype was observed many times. CDR3 sequence: CASSTPDRLNTEAFF. The DNA for the CDR3 is TGTGCCAGCAGTACACCGGACAGGCTCAACACTGAAGCTTTCTTT. The rearrangement links TRBV27 to TRBJ1-1; 7 nucleotides align to TRBD1. The V segment lost 5 bases and the J segment 2 bases; nucleotides outside the gene matches: 8. The germline gives CDR1 MNHEY, CDR2 SMNVEV (reference sequence). This CDR3 comprises 15 residues.

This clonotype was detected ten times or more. The chain's CDR3 is CASSPTPDLVEYGYTF. DNA for the CDR3: TGTGCCAGCAGCCCAACTCCGGACCTAGTTGAGTATGGCTACACCTTC. The chain is built from TRBV9 and TRBJ1-2; the D is unclear. From germline, CDR1 is SGDLS and CDR2 YYNGEE. The CDR3 has 16 amino acids. V lost 4 bases to trimming and J lost 5 bases, with 21 bases between them.

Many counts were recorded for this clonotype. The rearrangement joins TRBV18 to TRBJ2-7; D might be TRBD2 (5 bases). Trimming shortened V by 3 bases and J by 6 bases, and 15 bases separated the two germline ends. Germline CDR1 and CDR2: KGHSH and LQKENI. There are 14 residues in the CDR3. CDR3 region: CASSPSGVVGEQYF. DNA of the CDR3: TGTGCCAGCTCACCTTCCGGGGTAGTTGGCGAGCAGTACTTC.

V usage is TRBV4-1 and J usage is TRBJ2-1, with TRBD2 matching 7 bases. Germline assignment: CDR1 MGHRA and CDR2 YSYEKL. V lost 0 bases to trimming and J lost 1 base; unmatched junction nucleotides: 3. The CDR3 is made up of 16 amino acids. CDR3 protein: CASSQDFSGSYNEQFF. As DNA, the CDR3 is TGCGCCAGCAGCCAAGACTTTAGCGGGTCCTACAATGAGCAGTTCTTC.

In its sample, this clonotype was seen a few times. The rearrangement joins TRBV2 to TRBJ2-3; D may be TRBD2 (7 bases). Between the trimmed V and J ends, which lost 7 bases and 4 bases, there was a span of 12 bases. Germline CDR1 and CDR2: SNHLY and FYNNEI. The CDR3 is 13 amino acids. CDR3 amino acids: CASKDGGPDTQYF. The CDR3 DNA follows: TGTGCCAGCAAAGACGGGGGGCCAGATACGCAGTATTTT.

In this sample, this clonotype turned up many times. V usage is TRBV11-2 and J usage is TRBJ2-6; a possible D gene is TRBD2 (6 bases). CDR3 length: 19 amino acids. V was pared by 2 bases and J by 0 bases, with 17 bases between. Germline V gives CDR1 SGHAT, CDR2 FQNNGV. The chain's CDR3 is CASSLNGPGRISGANVLTF. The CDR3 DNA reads TGTGCCAGCAGCTTAAATGGGCCTGGGAGGATCTCTGGGGCCAACGTCCTGACTTTC.

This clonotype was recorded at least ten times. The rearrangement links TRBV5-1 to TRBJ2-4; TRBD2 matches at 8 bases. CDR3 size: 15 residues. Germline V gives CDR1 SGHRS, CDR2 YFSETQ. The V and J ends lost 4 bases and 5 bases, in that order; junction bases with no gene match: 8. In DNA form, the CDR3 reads TGCGCCAGCAGCCGTCGAGCGGGAGTGGAAAACATTCAGTACTTC. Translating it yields CASSRRAGVENIQYF.

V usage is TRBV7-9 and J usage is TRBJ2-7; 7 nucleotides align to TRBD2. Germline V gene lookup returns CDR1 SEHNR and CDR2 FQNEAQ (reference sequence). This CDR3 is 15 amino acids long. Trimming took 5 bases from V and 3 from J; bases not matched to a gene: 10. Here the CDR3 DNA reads TGTGCCAGCAGCGTAGGACCAGCGGGACTCTACGAGCAGTACTTC. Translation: CASSVGPAGLYEQYF.